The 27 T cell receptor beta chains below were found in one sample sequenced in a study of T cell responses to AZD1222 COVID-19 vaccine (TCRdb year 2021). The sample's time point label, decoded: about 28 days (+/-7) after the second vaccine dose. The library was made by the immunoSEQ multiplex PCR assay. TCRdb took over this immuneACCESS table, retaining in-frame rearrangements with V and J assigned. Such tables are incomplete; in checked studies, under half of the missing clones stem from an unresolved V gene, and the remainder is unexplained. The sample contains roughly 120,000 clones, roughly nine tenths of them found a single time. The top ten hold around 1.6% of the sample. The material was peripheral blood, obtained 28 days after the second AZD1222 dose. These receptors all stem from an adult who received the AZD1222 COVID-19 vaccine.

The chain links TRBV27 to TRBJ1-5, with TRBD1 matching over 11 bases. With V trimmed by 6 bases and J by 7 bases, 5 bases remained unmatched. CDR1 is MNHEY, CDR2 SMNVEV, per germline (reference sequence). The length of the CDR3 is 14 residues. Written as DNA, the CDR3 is TGTGCCAGCAGCTGGACAGGGGGCATACAGCCCCAGCATTTT. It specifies CASSWTGGIQPQHF.

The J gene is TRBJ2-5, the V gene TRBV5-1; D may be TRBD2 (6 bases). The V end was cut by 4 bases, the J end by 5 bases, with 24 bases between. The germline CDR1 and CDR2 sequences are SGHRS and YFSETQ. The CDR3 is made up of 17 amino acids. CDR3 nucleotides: TGCGCCAGCAGCATACTCCCGGGGGACCTAACCCCCGAGACCCAGTACTTC. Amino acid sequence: CASSILPGDLTPETQYF. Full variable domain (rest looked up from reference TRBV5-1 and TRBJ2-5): KAGVTQTPRYLIKTRGQQVTLSCSPISGHRSVSWYQQTPGQGLQFLFEYFSETQRNKGNFPGRFSGRQFSNSRSEMNVSTLELGDSALYLCASSILPGDLTPETQYFGPGTRLLVL.

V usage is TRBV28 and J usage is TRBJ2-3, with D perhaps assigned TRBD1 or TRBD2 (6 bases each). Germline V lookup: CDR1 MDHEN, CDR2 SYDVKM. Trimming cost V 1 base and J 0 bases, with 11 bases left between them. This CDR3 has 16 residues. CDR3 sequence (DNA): TGTGCCAGCAGTTTATTCCAGGGGACTAGCACAGATACGCAGTATTTT. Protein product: CASSLFQGTSTDTQYF. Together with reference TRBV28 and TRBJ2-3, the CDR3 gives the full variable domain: DVKVTQSSRYLVKRTGEKVFLECVQDMDHENMFWYRQDPGLGLRLIYFSYDVKMKEKGDIPEGYSVSREKKERFSLILESASTNQTSMYLCASSLFQGTSTDTQYFGPGTRLTVL.

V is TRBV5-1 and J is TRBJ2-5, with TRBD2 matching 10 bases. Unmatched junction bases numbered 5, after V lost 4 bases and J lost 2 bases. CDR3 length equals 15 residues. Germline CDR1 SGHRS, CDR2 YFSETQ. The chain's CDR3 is CASSPGTSEQETQYF. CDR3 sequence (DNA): TGCGCCAGCAGCCCCGGGACTAGCGAACAAGAGACCCAGTACTTC.

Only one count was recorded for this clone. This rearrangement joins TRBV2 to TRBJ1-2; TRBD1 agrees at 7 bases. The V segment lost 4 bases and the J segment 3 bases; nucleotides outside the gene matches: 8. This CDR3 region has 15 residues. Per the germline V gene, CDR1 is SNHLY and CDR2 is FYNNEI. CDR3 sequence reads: CASSGQGGSDYGYTF. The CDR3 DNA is TGTGCCAGCAGTGGACAGGGTGGTTCAGACTATGGCTACACCTTC.

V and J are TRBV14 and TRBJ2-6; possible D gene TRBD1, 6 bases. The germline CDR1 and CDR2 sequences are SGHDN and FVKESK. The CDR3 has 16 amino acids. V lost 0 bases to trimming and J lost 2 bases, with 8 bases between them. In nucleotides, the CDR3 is TGTGCCAGCAGCCAAGAACAGGGCGCTGGGGCCAACGTCCTGACTTTC. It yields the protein CASSQEQGAGANVLTF.

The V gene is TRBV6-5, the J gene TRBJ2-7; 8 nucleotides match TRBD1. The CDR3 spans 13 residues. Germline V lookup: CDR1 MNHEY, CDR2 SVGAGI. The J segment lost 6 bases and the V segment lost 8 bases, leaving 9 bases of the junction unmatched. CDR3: CASGQGKYSEQYF. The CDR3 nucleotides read TGTGCCAGCGGACAGGGCAAGTATTCCGAGCAGTACTTC.

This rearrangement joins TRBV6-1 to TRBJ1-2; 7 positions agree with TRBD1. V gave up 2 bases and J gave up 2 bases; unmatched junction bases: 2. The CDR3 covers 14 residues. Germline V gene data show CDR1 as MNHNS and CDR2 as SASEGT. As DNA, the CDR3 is TGTGCCAGCAGTGAAAACAGGGGAAACTATGGCTACACCTTC. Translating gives CASSENRGNYGYTF.

In nucleotides, the CDR3 is TGTGCCAGTAGTATTCTAGCGGGAGGGGCCGGGGAGCTGTTTTTT. The encoded protein is CASSILAGGAGELFF. The rearrangement uses TRBV19 and TRBJ2-2, with 12 positions matching TRBD2. This CDR3 contains 15 residues. J was trimmed by 6 bases and V by 3 bases; bases with no gene match: 2. Germline V gives CDR1 LNHDA, CDR2 SQIVND (reference sequence).

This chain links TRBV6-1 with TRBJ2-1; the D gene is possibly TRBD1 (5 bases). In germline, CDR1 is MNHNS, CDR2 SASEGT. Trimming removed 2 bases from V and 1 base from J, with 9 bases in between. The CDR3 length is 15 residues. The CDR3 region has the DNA TGTGCCAGCAGTGAACAGGGTGTTTCCTACAATGAGCAGTTCTTC. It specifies CASSEQGVSYNEQFF.

The DNA for the CDR3 is TGTGCCAGCAGGGGGGGTGCGGGAGGCTACCAAGAGACCCAGTACTTC. It translates to CASRGGAGGYQETQYF. The chain is built from TRBV28 and TRBJ2-5; 8 bases line up with TRBD2. CDR3 size: 16 residues. Germline assignment: CDR1 MDHEN and CDR2 SYDVKM. V lost 6 bases, J lost 0 bases, and 9 bases stayed unmatched.

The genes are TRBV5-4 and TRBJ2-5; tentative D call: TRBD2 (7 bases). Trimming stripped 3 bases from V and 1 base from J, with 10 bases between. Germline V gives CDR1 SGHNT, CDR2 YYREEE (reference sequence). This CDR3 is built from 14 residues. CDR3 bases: TGTGCCAGCAGCTGGGGGGGCTCCCAAGAGACCCAGTACTTC. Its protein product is CASSWGGSQETQYF.

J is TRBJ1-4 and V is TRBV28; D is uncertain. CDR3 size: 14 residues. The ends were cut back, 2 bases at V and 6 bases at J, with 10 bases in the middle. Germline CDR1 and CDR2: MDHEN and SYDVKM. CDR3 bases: TGTGCCAGCAGTTTACAGGAGGGTTATGAAAAACTGTTTTTT. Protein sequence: CASSLQEGYEKLFF.

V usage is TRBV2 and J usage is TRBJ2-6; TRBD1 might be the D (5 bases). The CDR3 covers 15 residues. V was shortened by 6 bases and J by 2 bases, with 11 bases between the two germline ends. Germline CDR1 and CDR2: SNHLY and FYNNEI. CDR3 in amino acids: CASSLGATGANVLTF. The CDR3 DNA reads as TGTGCCAGCAGCCTAGGGGCTACTGGGGCCAACGTCCTGACTTTC.

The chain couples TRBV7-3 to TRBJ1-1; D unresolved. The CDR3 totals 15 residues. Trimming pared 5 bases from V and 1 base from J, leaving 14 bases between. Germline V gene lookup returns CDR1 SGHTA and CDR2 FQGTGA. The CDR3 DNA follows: TGTGCCAGCAGCCCCGGGAGGGCTGAGAACACTGAAGCTTTCTTT. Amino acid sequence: CASSPGRAENTEAFF.

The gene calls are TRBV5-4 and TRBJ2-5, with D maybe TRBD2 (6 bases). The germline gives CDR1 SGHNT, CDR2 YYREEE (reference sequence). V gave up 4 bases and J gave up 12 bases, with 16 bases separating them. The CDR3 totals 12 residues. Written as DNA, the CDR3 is TGTGCCAGCAGCCTCAATCGGGGGAGTGAGTACTTC. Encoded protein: CASSLNRGSEYF.

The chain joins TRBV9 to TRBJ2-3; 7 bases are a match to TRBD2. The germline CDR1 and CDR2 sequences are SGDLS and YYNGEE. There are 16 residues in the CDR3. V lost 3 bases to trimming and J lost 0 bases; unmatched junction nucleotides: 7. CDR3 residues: CASSEVAGASTDTQYF. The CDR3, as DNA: TGTGCCAGCAGCGAGGTGGCGGGAGCAAGCACAGATACGCAGTATTTT.

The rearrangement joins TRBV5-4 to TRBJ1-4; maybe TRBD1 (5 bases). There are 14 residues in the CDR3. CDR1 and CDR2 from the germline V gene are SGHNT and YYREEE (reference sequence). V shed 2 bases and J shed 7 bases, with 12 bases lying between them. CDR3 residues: CASSFGGKAEKLFF. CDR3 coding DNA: TGTGCCAGCAGCTTTGGGGGGAAGGCTGAAAAACTGTTTTTT.

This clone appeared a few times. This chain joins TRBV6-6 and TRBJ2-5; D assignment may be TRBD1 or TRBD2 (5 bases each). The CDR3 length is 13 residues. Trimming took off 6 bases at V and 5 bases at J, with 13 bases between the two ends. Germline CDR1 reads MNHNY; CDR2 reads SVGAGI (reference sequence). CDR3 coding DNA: TGTGCCAGCAGACCCAGGGACCTGGAGACCCAGTACTTC. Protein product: CASRPRDLETQYF.

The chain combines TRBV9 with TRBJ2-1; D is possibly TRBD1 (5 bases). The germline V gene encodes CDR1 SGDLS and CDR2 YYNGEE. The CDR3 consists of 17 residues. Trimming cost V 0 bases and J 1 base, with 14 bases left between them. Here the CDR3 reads CASSVGPGPQSYNEQFF. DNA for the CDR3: TGTGCCAGCAGCGTAGGACCAGGGCCCCAATCCTACAATGAGCAGTTCTTC.

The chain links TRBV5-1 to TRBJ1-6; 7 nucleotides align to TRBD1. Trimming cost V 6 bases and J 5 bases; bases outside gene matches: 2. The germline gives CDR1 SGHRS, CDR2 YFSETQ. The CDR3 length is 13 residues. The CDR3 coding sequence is TGCGCCAGCAAGGGACAGAATAATTCACCCCTCCACTTT. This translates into CASKGQNNSPLHF.

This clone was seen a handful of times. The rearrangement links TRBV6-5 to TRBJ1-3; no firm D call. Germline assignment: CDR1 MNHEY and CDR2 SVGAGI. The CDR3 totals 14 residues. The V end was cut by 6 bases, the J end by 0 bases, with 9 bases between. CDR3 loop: CASRMTGSGNTIYF. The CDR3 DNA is TGTGCCAGCAGGATGACGGGCTCTGGAAACACCATATATTTT.

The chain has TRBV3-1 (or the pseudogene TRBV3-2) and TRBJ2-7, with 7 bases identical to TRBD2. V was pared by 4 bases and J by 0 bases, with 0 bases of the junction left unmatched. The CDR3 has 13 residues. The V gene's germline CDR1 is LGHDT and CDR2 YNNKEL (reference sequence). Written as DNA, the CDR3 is TGTGCCAGCAGCCGCGGGAGCTCCTACGAGCAGTACTTC. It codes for CASSRGSSYEQYF.

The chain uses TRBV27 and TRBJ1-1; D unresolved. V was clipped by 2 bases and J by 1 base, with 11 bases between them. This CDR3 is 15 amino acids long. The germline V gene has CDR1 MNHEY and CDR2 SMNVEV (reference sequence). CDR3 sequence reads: CASSLTGGRNTEAFF. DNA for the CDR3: TGTGCCAGCAGTTTAACGGGAGGAAGGAACACTGAAGCTTTCTTT.

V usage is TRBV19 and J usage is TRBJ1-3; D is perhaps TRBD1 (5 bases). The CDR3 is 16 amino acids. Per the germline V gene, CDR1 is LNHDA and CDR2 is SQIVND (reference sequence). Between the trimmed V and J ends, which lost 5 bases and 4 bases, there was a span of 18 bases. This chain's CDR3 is CASSPLGTRAGNTIYF. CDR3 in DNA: TGTGCCAGTAGTCCCCTCGGGACGCGGGCAGGAAACACCATATATTTT.

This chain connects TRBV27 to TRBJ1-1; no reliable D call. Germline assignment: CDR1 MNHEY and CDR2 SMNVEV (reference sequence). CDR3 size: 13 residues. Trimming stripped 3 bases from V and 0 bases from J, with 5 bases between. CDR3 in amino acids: CASSFAMNTEAFF. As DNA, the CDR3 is TGTGCCAGCAGTTTTGCGATGAACACTGAAGCTTTCTTT.

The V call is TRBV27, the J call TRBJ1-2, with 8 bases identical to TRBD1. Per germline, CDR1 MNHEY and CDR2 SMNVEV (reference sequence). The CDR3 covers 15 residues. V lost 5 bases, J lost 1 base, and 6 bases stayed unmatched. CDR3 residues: CASSIRTGLNYGYTF. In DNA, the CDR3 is TGTGCCAGCAGTATCAGGACAGGGCTTAACTATGGCTACACCTTC.